The clone carrying this T cell receptor (beta chain) showed up just a few times. V was clipped by 6 bases and J by 4 bases; unmatched bases: 9. The CDR3 sequence is 16 residues long. This sample stems from a study of T cells after yellow fever vaccination. From the 5' RACE reads, TCRdb called clonotypes with MiXCR, one entry per CDR3 protein. The table has over 200,000 distinct CDR3 sequences, roughly 6.2% seen once; the top ten hold about 1%. This chain connects TRBV12-3 or TRBV12-4 to TRBJ2-2; TRBD1 matches at 9 bases. The sample was CD4+ T cells sorted from PBMCs, taken on the day of the yellow fever booster vaccination. This clonotype originated in a young man who received the YFV17D yellow fever vaccine. CDR3: CASSENRGQGTGELFF. The CDR3 nucleotides read TGTGCCAGCAGCGAAAACAGGGGGCAGGGCACCGGGGAGCTGTTTTTT.